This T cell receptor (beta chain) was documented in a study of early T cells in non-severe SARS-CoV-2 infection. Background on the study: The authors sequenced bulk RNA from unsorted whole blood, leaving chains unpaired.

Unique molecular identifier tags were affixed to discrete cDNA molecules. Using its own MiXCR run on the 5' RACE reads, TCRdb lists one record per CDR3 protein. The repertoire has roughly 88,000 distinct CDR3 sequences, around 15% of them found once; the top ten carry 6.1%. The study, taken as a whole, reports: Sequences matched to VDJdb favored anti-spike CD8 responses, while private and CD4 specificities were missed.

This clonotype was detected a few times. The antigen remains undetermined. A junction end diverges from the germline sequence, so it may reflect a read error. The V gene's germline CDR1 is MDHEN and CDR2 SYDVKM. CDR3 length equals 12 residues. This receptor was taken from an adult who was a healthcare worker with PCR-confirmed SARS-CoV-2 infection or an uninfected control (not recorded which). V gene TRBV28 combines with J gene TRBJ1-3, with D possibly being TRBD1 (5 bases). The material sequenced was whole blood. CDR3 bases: TGTGCCAGCAGGGGGACGGGCTCTGGAAACCATTTT. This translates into CASRGTGSGNHF.